This T cell receptor (beta chain) was identified in a study of T cells after yellow fever vaccination. With V trimmed by 5 bases and J by 4 bases, 7 bases remained unmatched. The CDR3 length is 14 residues. Germline V gene sequence: CDR1 ENHRY, CDR2 SYGVKD. Study observations and caveats: Post-booster repertoires contained most primary-vaccination clones again (96% CD4, about 90% CD8).

One entry per CDR3 protein, called by TCRdb with MiXCR from the 5' RACE reads. Among 200,000 to 300,000 distinct CDR3 sequences listed, 6.9% were seen once. This clonotype was found many times. What it binds is not known. The receptor comes from a man between 25 and 39 years old who received the YFV17D yellow fever vaccine. The material was CD4+ T cells sorted from PBMCs, obtained 15 days after the yellow fever booster vaccination. V and J are TRBV10-3 and TRBJ2-7, with 8 bases lining up with TRBD1. CDR3 loop: CAISPGTGVYEQYF. The CDR3 DNA is TGTGCCATCAGTCCCGGGACAGGAGTTTACGAGCAGTACTTC.